These 22 T cell receptor beta chains share one sample of origin, sequenced in a study of blood T cell repertoires in COVID-19. Data came from immunoSEQ multiplex PCR; TCRdb stores just in-frame clones and leaves some out. This sample has around 150,000 clones; about 80% occur once, and the top ten carry around 3%. Sequencing used PBMCs or T cells enriched from blood (not recorded which). These receptors were obtained from a woman aged 45-60 years who had recovered from COVID-19.

Ten or more counts support this clone. V gene TRBV11-2 combines with J gene TRBJ2-2; D is ambiguous. The CDR3 consists of 18 residues. The V and J ends lost 1 base and 4 bases respectively, with 19 bases between them. Germline V lookup: CDR1 SGHAT, CDR2 FQNNGV. The CDR3 protein is CASSLVLLMGSTTGELFF. In DNA form, the CDR3 reads TGTGCCAGCAGCTTAGTACTCCTGATGGGCTCTACCACCGGGGAGCTGTTTTTT.

Only one count was recorded for this clone. This rearrangement joins TRBV11-2 to TRBJ2-7; D not resolved. The germline V gene has CDR1 SGHAT and CDR2 FQNNGV. V was trimmed by 5 bases and J by 2 bases, leaving 10 bases between them. The CDR3 has 13 residues. CDR3 coding DNA: TGTGCCAGCAGCAAAGACGAGGCCTACGAGCAGTACTTC. Its translation is CASSKDEAYEQYF. Drawing the rest from reference TRBV11-2 and TRBJ2-7, the complete variable domain is EAGVAQSPRYKIIEKRQSVAFWCNPISGHATLYWYQQILGQGPKLLIQFQNNGVVDDSQLPKDRFSAERLKGVDSTLKIQPAKLEDSAVYLCASSKDEAYEQYFGPGTRLTVT.

V usage is TRBV7-9 and J usage is TRBJ2-7; D call uncertain. CDR1 is SEHNR, CDR2 FQNEAQ, per germline (reference sequence). V gave up 1 base and J gave up 3 bases, with 4 bases separating them. The CDR3 loop spans 12 amino acids. This CDR3 reads CASSLGSYEQYF. The CDR3 region has the DNA TGTGCCAGCAGCTTAGGCAGCTACGAGCAGTACTTC.

This clone was picked up a small number of times. This chain links TRBV6-5 with TRBJ1-2; D uncertain. The germline V and J ends were trimmed by 8 bases and 2 bases, with 9 bases remaining between them. This CDR3 comprises 12 residues. Looked up from germline, CDR1 is MNHEY and CDR2 is SVGAGI. The CDR3 is CASRERNYGYTF. CDR3 in DNA: TGTGCCAGCCGGGAGAGGAACTATGGCTACACCTTC.

This clone was recorded only once. The chain recombines TRBV5-4 with TRBJ1-2; TRBD1 agrees at 10 bases. The CDR3 is 15 amino acids. The J segment lost 6 bases and the V segment lost 3 bases, leaving 8 bases of the junction unmatched. Germline assignment: CDR1 SGHNT and CDR2 YYREEE (reference sequence). Here the CDR3 DNA reads TGTGCCAGCAGCTCTTCCGGGACAGGGGAAGATGGCTACACCTTC. Translated, it gives CASSSSGTGEDGYTF.

The V gene is TRBV7-9, the J gene TRBJ1-5; D may be TRBD1 (6 bases). The V gene's germline CDR1 is SEHNR and CDR2 FQNEAQ (reference sequence). V lost 8 bases, J lost 9 bases, and 23 bases lay in between. CDR3 size: 15 residues. CDR3 bases: TGTGCCAGCGGAACCGGACAGAACATTTGGGCGCCCCAGCATTTT. Amino acids: CASGTGQNIWAPQHF.

The table lists this clone with a few counts. The chain is built from TRBV10-3 and TRBJ1-5; 8 bases align to TRBD1. This CDR3 has 15 residues. Germline V gene lookup returns CDR1 ENHRY and CDR2 SYGVKD. The V and J ends lost 5 bases and 2 bases, in that order; junction bases with no gene match: 5. The CDR3 region has the DNA TGTGCCATCAGTAAGCAGGGGGCTGGCAATCAGCCCCAGCATTTT. It encodes CAISKQGAGNQPQHF.

This clone has just a few counts. J is TRBJ1-4 and V is TRBV3-1 (or the pseudogene TRBV3-2); D is unresolved. CDR1 LGHDT and CDR2 YNNKEL come from the germline V gene (reference sequence). The CDR3 spans 16 residues. Trimming cost V 1 base and J 5 bases, with 14 bases left between them. DNA of the CDR3: TGTGCCAGCAGCCAAGCGCCCTGGGGAGCAAATGAAAAACTGTTTTTT. It codes for CASSQAPWGANEKLFF.

The chain links TRBV6-6 to TRBJ2-3; 13 bases align to TRBD2. V lost 6 bases and J lost 3; bases outside the gene matches: 12. The CDR3 sequence is 18 residues long. Per germline, CDR1 MNHNY and CDR2 SVGAGI (reference sequence). The CDR3 DNA sequence: TGTGCCAGCAGCCGACGGACTAGCGGGAGTGTTGTTACAGATACGCAGTATTTT. Protein product: CASSRRTSGSVVTDTQYF.

This sequence joins TRBV5-5 and TRBJ1-2; D might be TRBD1 (6 bases). Germline CDR1 is SGHKS and CDR2 is YYEKEE (reference sequence). V shed 0 bases and J shed 8 bases, with 17 bases lying between them. The length of the CDR3 is 15 residues. CDR3 bases: TGTGCCAGCAGCTTGGAAGGACAGAGAACACACGGCTACACCTTC. It specifies CASSLEGQRTHGYTF.

The J gene is TRBJ1-5, the V gene TRBV19; 7 nucleotides align to TRBD1. The CDR3 is 17 residues long. Germline V lookup: CDR1 LNHDA, CDR2 SQIVND (reference sequence). V gave up 7 bases and J gave up 6 bases; unmatched junction bases: 18. The CDR3: CASNNRWTGRKGQPQHF. Here the CDR3 DNA reads TGTGCCAGTAACAATCGGTGGACAGGCCGTAAGGGTCAGCCCCAGCATTTT. Combining the CDR3 with reference TRBV19 and TRBJ1-5 gives the whole variable domain DGGITQSPKYLFRKEGQNVTLSCEQNLNHDAMYWYRQDPGQGLRLIYYSQIVNDFQKGDIAEGYSVSREKKESFPLTVTSAQKNPTAFYLCASNNRWTGRKGQPQHFGDGTRLSIL.

The chain combines TRBV6-5 with TRBJ1-1; TRBD1 aligns across 12 bases. Looked up from germline, CDR1 is MNHEY and CDR2 is SVGAGI. This CDR3 has 15 amino acids. Losses at the gene ends were 7 bases for V and 1 base for J; bases not matched to a gene: 4. CDR3 DNA sequence: TGTGCCAGCAAAGGGACAGGGGGCGCGAACACTGAAGCTTTCTTT. It yields the protein CASKGTGGANTEAFF.

This clone was found a few times. The chain couples TRBV19 to TRBJ1-5; TRBD1 aligns across 10 bases. Germline values: CDR1 LNHDA, CDR2 SQIVND (reference sequence). V was clipped by 8 bases and J by 5 bases; unmatched bases: 6. This CDR3 has 14 residues. The CDR3 is CASRQGAMDQPQHF. For the CDR3, the DNA is TGTGCCAGTCGACAGGGGGCAATGGATCAGCCCCAGCATTTT. Full variable domain (missing parts from reference TRBV19 and TRBJ1-5): DGGITQSPKYLFRKEGQNVTLSCEQNLNHDAMYWYRQDPGQGLRLIYYSQIVNDFQKGDIAEGYSVSREKKESFPLTVTSAQKNPTAFYLCASRQGAMDQPQHFGDGTRLSIL.

The chain uses TRBV7-2 and TRBJ1-1; D is unresolved. The CDR3 is 13 residues long. V was pared by 2 bases and J by 8 bases, with 12 bases between. CDR1 and CDR2 (germline): SGHTA, FQGNSA. CDR3 loop: CASSLNWAAEAFF. CDR3 nucleotide sequence: TGTGCCAGCAGCTTAAACTGGGCAGCCGAAGCTTTCTTT. The full variable domain, completed using reference TRBV7-2 and TRBJ1-1, is GAGVSQSPSNKVTEKGKDVELRCDPISGHTALYWYRQSLGQGLEFLIYFQGNSAPDKSGLPSDRFSAERTGGSVSTLTIQRTQQEDSAVYLCASSLNWAAEAFFGQGTRLTVV.

This clone occurred a few times. The chain is built from TRBV25-1 and TRBJ2-1; 8 bases match TRBD2. The V segment lost 4 bases and the J segment 9 bases; nucleotides outside the gene matches: 2. Germline CDR1 is MGHDK and CDR2 is SYGVNS. The CDR3 runs to 12 residues. The CDR3 region has the DNA TGTGCCAGCAGTGTTAGCGGGGCTGAGCAGTTCTTC. Its translation is CASSVSGAEQFF.

V and J are TRBV27 and TRBJ1-6, with 7 bases lining up with TRBD1. The CDR3 length is 15 residues. Losses at the gene ends were 10 bases for V and 5 bases for J; bases not matched to a gene: 11. Germline V CDR1 and CDR2: MNHEY, SMNVEV (reference sequence). The CDR3 nucleotides read TGTGCCACTCGGATGACAGGGAGAAATAATTCACCCCTCCACTTT. Protein product: CATRMTGRNNSPLHF.

V gene TRBV20-1 combines with J gene TRBJ1-1, with no clear D. The CDR3 is made up of 11 amino acids. Germline lookup yields CDR1 DFQATT and CDR2 SNEGSKA (reference sequence). Trimming pared 7 bases from V and 3 bases from J, leaving 9 bases between. The CDR3, as DNA: TGCAGTGTCTATACGGACACTGAAGCTTTCTTT. Encoded protein: CSVYTDTEAFF.

The chain employs TRBV12-3 or TRBV12-4 and TRBJ1-5; D gene ambiguous. This CDR3 is built from 13 residues. V was clipped by 6 bases and J by 7 bases, with 13 bases between them. The CDR3 region is CASSPGDGQPQHF. As DNA, the CDR3 is TGTGCCAGCAGCCCGGGAGACGGACAGCCCCAGCATTTT.

V is TRBV19 and J is TRBJ1-6; D remains ambiguous. The CDR3 is 12 residues long. CDR1 and CDR2 from the germline V gene are LNHDA and SQIVND (reference sequence). Trimming cost V 3 bases and J 7 bases, with 4 bases left between them. The CDR3 DNA reads TGTGCCAGTAGTATTTCGAATTCACCCCTCCACTTT. Translating it yields CASSISNSPLHF.

V usage is TRBV2 and J usage is TRBJ1-2, with D perhaps matching TRBD1 (5 bases). Per the germline V gene, CDR1 is SNHLY and CDR2 is FYNNEI. Trimming took off 3 bases at V and 3 bases at J, with 8 bases between the two ends. The CDR3 has 13 residues. The CDR3 DNA reads TGTGCCAGCAGTGATACCAGGGACTATGGCTACACCTTC. Amino acids: CASSDTRDYGYTF.

As to this clone: The junction departs from the called germline gene at one end, perhaps through a read error. The CDR3 region is CASSPPIAGGIEQFF. The CDR3, as DNA: TGTGCCAGCTCTCCACCGATAGCGGGAGGGATTGAGCAGTTCTTC. The V gene is TRBV18, the J gene TRBJ2-1; TRBD2 matches 11 bases. CDR1 KGHSH and CDR2 LQKENI come from the germline V gene. The CDR3 is made up of 15 amino acids.

This clone was observed a few times. The chain links TRBV7-8 to TRBJ2-7; TRBD2 matches 10 bases. Losses at the gene ends were 5 bases for V and 5 bases for J; bases not matched to a gene: 3. The CDR3 loop spans 13 amino acids. Germline V gene lookup returns CDR1 SGHVS and CDR2 FQNEAQ. CDR3 amino acids: CASSTLAGNEQYF. The CDR3 DNA sequence: TGTGCCAGCAGCACACTAGCGGGAAACGAGCAGTACTTC.